This T cell receptor (beta chain) derives from a study of regulatory T cells in long-lasting Graves disease (dated by TCRdb to 2020 to 2022). Concerning the study at large: Newly diagnosed Graves' disease patients had taken antithyroid drugs for less than 3 months. This study used TCR sequencing and RNA sequencing of peripheral blood to compare persistent Graves' disease patients against newly diagnosed Graves' disease patients. The study took place in China and was registered as a clinical trial. A total of some 33 samples were covered by TCR sequencing, comprising 13 persistent and 20 newly diagnosed Graves' disease patients.

The receptor library was made with multiplex PCR. The sequencing machine was an Illumina HiSeq 4000. To build TCR beta libraries, CDR3 regions were amplified by Arm-PCR using iRepertoire HTBI primers. Before sequencing, the PCR products went through gel purification. From the authors' description of their analysis: A total of fewer than 70 TRBV and under 15 TRBJ segments were identified across samples and were used for gene usage analysis of CDR3 amino acid clonotypes. COPE and FqMerger were used to merge the filtered high-quality paired reads into contigs. BLAST was used to align contigs to IMGT TRBV, TRBD and TRBJ reference genes, and CDR3 was defined according to IMGT. Clonotypes above 0.1% frequency were classified as highly expanded clones. Shannon entropy served as the measure of repertoire diversity, while the Gini coefficient captured V-J evenness. A clonotype found in more than one individual was treated as public. TCRdb reran the public reads through fastp at Q25 and MiXCR, keeping productive beta chains. Under each unique CDR3 protein, matching rows form one entry showing the most common genes and DNA. These V and J calls derive from TCRdb rather than the authors' analysis. The sample table holds a few hundred thousand distinct CDR3 sequences, of which 10% to 15% were seen once. Of the sample, 18% is held by the ten largest clones.

This clonotype was counted at least ten times. Its antigen specificity is not known. Per-base qualities were not stored, and no clone one base away is much larger. Broad study findings and their caveats: TRBV28, TRBJ1-2 and TRBJ2-5 were preferentially used in persistent disease, while TRBV20-1 and TRBJ2-1 were favored in newly diagnosed disease. Only the TCR beta chain was sequenced and analyzed. Persistent Graves' disease patients showed lower TCR Shannon entropy and fewer highly expanded clones than newly diagnosed patients, suggesting clonal expansion. The authors acknowledged the small sample size as a limitation that may reduce accuracy. Peripheral blood alone was examined, since thyroid tissue, which constituted the primary lesion, could not be accessed. Persistent patients shared more public clonotypes among themselves (around 2,500) than newly diagnosed patients did (more than 950).

Ends trimmed: V by 5 bases, J by 3 bases; bases unmatched to a gene: 7. Inclusive of the bounding cysteine and phenylalanine, the CDR3 is 14 residues long. This entry keeps only the CDR3 DNA: 42 bases, framed from base 1. Per the publication, the time point label means: newly diagnosed GD, antithyroid drugs for less than 3 months. RNA was extracted from PBMCs in TRIzol for both TCR sequencing and RNA sequencing. The diagnosis of Graves' disease followed American Thyroid Association guidelines. Patients were recruited from an endocrinology department in Xi'an, China. Each patient gave 9 to 10 milliliters of peripheral blood, collected in an EDTA anticoagulant tube. Ficoll Paque Plus density gradient separation was used to isolate PBMCs, and no further T cell sorting was performed. RNA quality was checked with an Agilent 2100 Bioanalyzer and agarose gel, and concentration with a NanoDrop 2000. This same sample was also part of a study on T cells in Graves' hyperthyroidism and ophthalmopathy. The second study also describes: Stable Graves' hyperthyroidism was defined as no progression to ophthalmopathy during 18 months of follow-up. Hyperthyroidism patients were newly diagnosed, with disease duration under 2 months, and aged 18 to 65 years. The study excluded patients with uncontrolled infections, other autoimmune diseases, pregnancy or lactation. Diagnoses were established on the basis of clinical symptoms, serum thyroxine and TRAb, thyroid ultrasound, and orbital computed tomography. The first round of RT-PCR for the TCR CDR3 was performed with the HTBI primer set and the Qiagen OneStep RT-PCR kit. Most expanded thyroid clonotypes (frequency above 0.001) were also detected in blood, a finding suggesting that blood repertoires may reflect thyroid immune responses. Ophthalmopathy was separated from stable hyperthyroidism by a 13 V-J signature model, with 85% to 90% sensitivity and around 81% specificity obtained in cross-validation and 80%/75% obtained in testing. In validation, the model predicted progression to ophthalmopathy with approximately 71% sensitivity and roughly 72% specificity, a median of 6.5 months before onset. To identify distinguishing TCR V-J signatures, a discovery cohort of around 100 patients was used, comprising 43 with Graves' ophthalmopathy and around 57 with stable Graves' hyperthyroidism. Prospective prediction of ophthalmopathy was tested in an independent validation cohort consisting of some 20 hyperthyroidism patients and around 17 patients who later progressed to ophthalmopathy. The 85 to 100 discovery patients were randomly split 7:3 into training and test sets. The study also compared thyroid tissue and blood T-cell repertoires from more than five Graves' hyperthyroidism patients. After blood sampling, hyperthyroidism patients were treated with methimazole at a starting dose of 30 mg daily, and ophthalmopathy patients were treated with high-dose intravenous methylprednisolone. The libraries were constructed in a second round of multiplex PCR and then size-selected and purified. The libraries were sequenced on an Illumina HiSeq2000 using paired-end 100 bp reads. SOAPnuke was used to process the raw data, with reads discarded if the reads contained adapters or uncalled bases, had a mean Phred below 15, or lacked an exact constant-primer or identifier match. COPE v1.2.5 was used to merge high-quality paired reads, and clonotypes were defined as unique nucleotide sequences. MiTCR v1.1 was used to align the clonotypes against IMGT TRBV, TRBD and TRBJ reference segments. The analysis was restricted to V-J combinations with a frequency above 0.0001, which together covered approximately 99% of the repertoires. A TCS score was defined as the ratio between F50 (clonal expansion) and ExV (chaos), using BLOSUM62-based TCRdist between CDR3 peptides within each V-J. Welch's t-statistics and random forest reduced roughly 500 V-J features to about 12, which were used in a naive Bayes classifier (R e1071). No statistical method was used to set the sample size in advance, and investigators knew the group allocation. According to the paper, TCR Vbeta CDR3 sequencing was carried out on 135 peripheral blood samples, which came from 40 to 45 ophthalmopathy, 75 or so hyperthyroidism and approximately 17 progressor patients.

Recombination joined TRBV12-3 or TRBV12-4 with TRBJ2-7; the junction holds 7 bases that match TRBD1. The receptor was isolated from a woman in her late teens or twenties with Graves disease. Donor details come from another sample of the same person, matched by shared clones. The starting material was peripheral blood mononuclear cells (PBMCs), obtained at new diagnosis, from a patient treated with antithyroid drugs. CDR3 protein: CASSNRDSIYEQYF. The base sequence is TGTGCCAGCAGTAACCGGGACAGCATCTACGAGCAGTACTTC.